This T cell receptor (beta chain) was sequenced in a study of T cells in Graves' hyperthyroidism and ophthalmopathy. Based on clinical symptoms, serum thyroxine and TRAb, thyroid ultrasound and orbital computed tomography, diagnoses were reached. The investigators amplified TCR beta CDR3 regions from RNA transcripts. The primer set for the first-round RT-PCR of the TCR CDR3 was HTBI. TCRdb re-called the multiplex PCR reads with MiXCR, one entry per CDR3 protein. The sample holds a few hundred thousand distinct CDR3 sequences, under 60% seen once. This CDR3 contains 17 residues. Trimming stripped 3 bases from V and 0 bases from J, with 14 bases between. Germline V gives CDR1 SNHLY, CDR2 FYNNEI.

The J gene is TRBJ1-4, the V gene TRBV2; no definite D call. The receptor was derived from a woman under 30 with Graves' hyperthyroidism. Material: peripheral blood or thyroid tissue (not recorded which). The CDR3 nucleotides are TGTGCCAGCAGTGATGGCGGACGGTTTGCAACTAATGAAAAACTGTTTTTT. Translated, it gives CASSDGGRFATNEKLFF.